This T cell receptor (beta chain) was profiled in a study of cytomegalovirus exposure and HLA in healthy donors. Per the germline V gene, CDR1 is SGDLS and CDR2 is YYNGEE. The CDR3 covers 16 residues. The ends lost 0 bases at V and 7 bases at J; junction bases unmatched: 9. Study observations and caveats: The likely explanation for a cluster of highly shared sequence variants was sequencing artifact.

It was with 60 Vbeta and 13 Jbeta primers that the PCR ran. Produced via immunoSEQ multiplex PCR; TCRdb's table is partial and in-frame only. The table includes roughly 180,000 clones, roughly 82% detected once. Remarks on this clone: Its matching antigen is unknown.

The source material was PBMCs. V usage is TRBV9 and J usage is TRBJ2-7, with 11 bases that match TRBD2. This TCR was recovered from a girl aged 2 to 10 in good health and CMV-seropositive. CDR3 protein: CASSVGLAGLEGEQYF. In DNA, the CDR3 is TGTGCCAGCAGCGTAGGACTAGCGGGACTCGAGGGGGAGCAGTACTTC.